The 18 T cell receptor beta chains below all came from one sample that was sequenced in a study of CD8 T cells in Susac syndrome. An amount of RNA that ranged from roughly 0.5 to 1 ug was reverse transcribed with random hexamers. In TCRdb, the immunoSEQ multiplex PCR reads were re-called with MiXCR into one record per CDR3 protein. The sample lists roughly 150,000 distinct CDR3 sequences; around 95% were seen once. The sample was CD8+ T cells from PBMCs. The receptors shown here come from a human donor with multiple sclerosis.

V is TRBV13 and J is TRBJ2-7; D is possibly TRBD1 (5 bases). The ends were cut back, 5 bases at V and 2 bases at J, with 16 bases in the middle. Per the germline V gene, CDR1 is PRHDT and CDR2 is FYEKMQ (reference sequence). CDR3 length equals 15 residues. The CDR3: CASSVRQSYTYEQYF. CDR3 coding DNA: TGTGCCAGCAGCGTCAGACAGTCTTACACCTACGAGCAGTACTTC. The full variable domain, in which reference TRBV13 and TRBJ2-7 provide the parts outside the CDR3, is AAGVIQSPRHLIKEKRETATLKCYPIPRHDTVYWYQQGPGQDPQFLISFYEKMQSDKGSIPDRFSAQQFSDYHSELNMSSLELGDSALYFCASSVRQSYTYEQYFGPGTRLTVT.

This chain connects TRBV6-1 to TRBJ2-7, with 9 bases aligning to TRBD1. CDR1 and CDR2 from the germline V gene are MNHNS and SASEGT. This CDR3 contains 17 residues. J lost 5 bases, V lost 2 bases, and 13 bases had no gene match. CDR3 sequence: CASSEPLRRTGEDEQYF. CDR3 nucleotides: TGTGCCAGCAGTGAACCCCTCCGAAGGACAGGGGAGGACGAGCAGTACTTC.

This clonotype was observed a handful of times. The chain links TRBV6-2 or TRBV6-3 to TRBJ2-7; no firm D call. Germline CDR1 MNHEY, CDR2 SVGEGT. This CDR3 has 11 amino acids. With 2 bases removed from V and 3 bases from J, the gap between germline ends came to 2 bases. DNA of the CDR3: TGTGCCAGCAGTTACATCTACGAGCAGTACTTC. Translation gives CASSYIYEQYF.

This chain joins TRBV30 and TRBJ1-6; the match to TRBD1 covers 8 bases. The germline gives CDR1 GTSNPN, CDR2 SVGIG (reference sequence). The ends lost 3 bases at V and 9 bases at J; junction bases unmatched: 16. The CDR3 extends over 17 amino acids. CDR3 nucleotides: TGTGCCTGGAGGCCATCCCTGGACAGGGAACCACGTTCACCCCTCCACTTT. Translating gives CAWRPSLDREPRSPLHF.

The chain couples TRBV5-1 to TRBJ2-5; 12 bases are a match to TRBD2. The CDR3 contains 15 residues. Trimming at V came to 5 bases and at J to 2 bases, leaving 4 bases not matched to a gene. CDR1 is SGHRS and CDR2 is YFSETQ in the germline V gene. The CDR3 sequence: CASRTSGGLQETQYF. For the CDR3, the DNA is TGCGCCAGCAGGACTAGCGGGGGACTACAAGAGACCCAGTACTTC.

The rearrangement joins TRBV7-9 to TRBJ2-7, with D hard to call. CDR3 length: 12 residues. CDR1 SEHNR and CDR2 FQNEAQ come from the germline V gene (reference sequence). V was clipped by 5 bases and J by 3 bases, with 8 bases between them. CDR3: CASSPDHYEQYF. CDR3 DNA: TGTGCCAGCAGCCCCGACCACTACGAGCAGTACTTC.

The J gene is TRBJ2-2, the V gene TRBV18; 9 bases match TRBD1. Unmatched junction bases numbered 4, after V lost 8 bases and J lost 3 bases. The length of the CDR3 is 14 residues. The germline gives CDR1 KGHSH, CDR2 LQKENI. The CDR3 DNA sequence: TGTGCCAGCCCGGGGACAGGGCACACCGGGGAGCTGTTTTTT. It codes for CASPGTGHTGELFF.

The chain is built from TRBV3-1 and TRBJ2-1; D is unresolved. The V gene lost 4 bases and the J gene lost 9 bases, with 10 bases spanning the gap. From germline, CDR1 is LGHDT and CDR2 YNNKEL (reference sequence). This CDR3 comprises 12 residues. The CDR3 nucleotides read TGTGCCAGCAGCCCGGACCTTGTTGAGCAGTTCTTC. Its protein product is CASSPDLVEQFF.

This rearrangement joins TRBV9 to TRBJ2-7, with D possibly matching TRBD1 (6 bases). This CDR3 comprises 16 residues. Looked up from germline, CDR1 is SGDLS and CDR2 is YYNGEE. V was clipped by 0 bases and J by 2 bases, with 15 bases between them. The CDR3 bases are TGTGCCAGCAGCGTAGGTACCGACAGGTCCCCCTACGAGCAGTACTTC. Translating gives CASSVGTDRSPYEQYF.

V is TRBV13 and J is TRBJ1-5; 10 bases are shared with TRBD1. V was clipped by 4 bases and J by 7 bases; unmatched bases: 10. Germline lookup yields CDR1 PRHDT and CDR2 FYEKMQ (reference sequence). CDR3 length: 16 amino acids. The chain's CDR3 is CASSSRDRGRGQPQHF. CDR3 coding DNA: TGTGCCAGCAGCTCCCGGGACAGGGGACGGGGACAGCCCCAGCATTTT.

V is TRBV3-1 and J is TRBJ1-3; TRBD1 might be the D (6 bases). Trimming pared 0 bases from V and 1 base from J, leaving 7 bases between. CDR1 is LGHDT and CDR2 is YNNKEL in the germline V gene (reference sequence). This CDR3 region has 15 residues. DNA of the CDR3: TGTGCCAGCAGCCAAGATCAGGGGTCTGGAAACACCATATATTTT. It is translated as CASSQDQGSGNTIYF.

V is TRBV9 and J is TRBJ2-1, with TRBD2 matching 11 bases. The germline gives CDR1 SGDLS, CDR2 YYNGEE. The ends lost 3 bases at V and 7 bases at J; junction bases unmatched: 6. The CDR3 consists of 15 residues. In nucleotides, the CDR3 is TGTGCCAGCAGCGGTAGCGGGGGGGCGCAGAATGAGCAGTTCTTC. Translated: CASSGSGGAQNEQFF.

The CDR3 bases are TGTGCCACCACAGCCGGAACCAACAGGGTTAATAGGGGTGAGCAGTTCTTC. Translating gives CATTAGTNRVNRGEQFF. The chain combines TRBV10-3 with TRBJ2-1; TRBD1 might be the D (6 bases). Trimming pared 10 bases from V and 9 bases from J, leaving 31 bases between. The germline V gene has CDR1 ENHRY and CDR2 SYGVKD. This CDR3 is 17 amino acids long.

The rearrangement joins TRBV9 to TRBJ2-1; weak D call: TRBD2 (5 bases). CDR1 is SGDLS and CDR2 is YYNGEE in the germline V gene. Trimming took 4 bases from V and 3 from J, leaving 14 bases between them. The length of the CDR3 is 15 residues. The CDR3 sequence is CASSLRAGDYNEQFF. CDR3 sequence (DNA): TGTGCCAGCAGCTTGAGGGCAGGCGACTACAATGAGCAGTTCTTC.

The chain carries TRBV12-5 and TRBJ1-4, with D unclear. The CDR3 has 13 amino acids. The germline V gene has CDR1 LGHNT and CDR2 FRNRAP. Trimming took off 0 bases at V and 8 bases at J, with 7 bases between the two ends. CDR3 nucleotide sequence: TGTGCTAGTGGTTTGGTCGACGGAGAAAAACTGTTTTTT. It yields the protein CASGLVDGEKLFF.

The chain joins TRBV27 to TRBJ1-1; 7 nucleotides align to TRBD1. The CDR3 runs to 16 residues. V lost 2 bases, J lost 4 bases, and 10 bases stayed unmatched. Per germline, CDR1 MNHEY and CDR2 SMNVEV (reference sequence). CDR3 region: CASSLTPDRAGTEAFF. The CDR3 bases are TGTGCCAGCAGTTTAACCCCCGACAGGGCTGGCACTGAAGCTTTCTTT.

The chain combines TRBV20-1 with TRBJ2-1, with D unresolved. The CDR3 runs 17 residues. Germline loops: CDR1 DFQATT, CDR2 SNEGSKA (reference sequence). Trimming left V 6 bases short and J 1 base short, with 22 bases between. The CDR3 protein is CSAKPQTPHKSYNEQFF. The CDR3 DNA is TGCAGTGCCAAGCCCCAAACGCCCCATAAGTCCTACAATGAGCAGTTCTTC.

This clonotype was counted once. The V call is TRBV29-1, the J call TRBJ2-1, with unresolved D. Trimming stripped 6 bases from V and 5 bases from J, with 11 bases between. Germline CDR1 and CDR2: SQVTM and ANQGSEA. The CDR3 totals 12 residues. The CDR3: CSVWAENNEQFF. The CDR3 region has the DNA TGCAGCGTGTGGGCGGAGAACAATGAGCAGTTCTTC.